The following is a T cell receptor (beta chain) sequence with its context. This sample is drawn from a study of siplizumab effects on memory and regulatory T cells. Using immunoSEQ multiplex PCR, the repertoire was profiled, and TCRdb retains in-frame clones only, with some absent. This sample has around 100,000 clones, with 91% found just once. V lost 4 bases and J lost 9; bases outside the gene matches: 6. Germline V gene data show CDR1 as MNHEY and CDR2 as SMNVEV (reference sequence). The CDR3 has 16 amino acids. This receptor was identified in a human donor in good health. Some clones in this sample may be carry-over from other donors' samples. Sequenced: CD4+ T cells sorted from blood. V usage is TRBV27 and J usage is TRBJ2-1, with 16 bases identical to TRBD2. In DNA form, the CDR3 reads TGTGCCAGCAGTTCGGGACTAGCGGGAGGGCTTGGTGAGCAGTTCTTC. Translated, it gives CASSSGLAGGLGEQFF.